The rows below give T cell receptor beta chains drawn from one sample of a study of T cell responses to AZD1222 COVID-19 vaccine. Sequencing used immunoSEQ multiplex PCR; TCRdb keeps in-frame clones, though not all of them. The sample lists about 150,000 clones, 92% seen once, with 2.5% to 4% in the top ten. Here the sequenced sample was peripheral blood, taken 28 days after the second AZD1222 dose. Receptors originate from an adult who received the AZD1222 COVID-19 vaccine. CDR3s include the opening cysteine and the closing phenylalanine or tryptophan. A D gene is named only where the DNA matches it firmly. Size tells how often a clone was seen (once, few, many) or the class of an expanded clone, and some rows leave it out.

J gene: TRBJ2-1; D gene: -; clone size: -; V gene: TRBV6-5; CDR3 DNA: TGTGCCAGCAGGGGTAATTCCGGAGGGGGGAATGAGCAGTTCTTC; CDR3 protein: CASRGNSGGGNEQFF
J gene: TRBJ1-2; D gene: TRBD1; clone size: -; V gene: TRBV6-2/TRBV6-3; CDR3 DNA: TGTGCCAGCAGTTACCCACGACGTACGGGACAGCCTAACTATGGCTACACCTTC; CDR3 protein: CASSYPRRTGQPNYGYTF
J gene: TRBJ1-2; D gene: -; clone size: -; V gene: TRBV18; CDR3 DNA: TGTGCCAGCTCACCACCTTTGATAGCTAACTATGGCTACACCTTC; CDR3 protein: CASSPPLIANYGYTF
J gene: TRBJ2-2; D gene: -; clone size: -; V gene: TRBV6-1; CDR3 DNA: TGTGCCAGCAGTGAATCAGGTACCGGGGAGCTGTTTTTT; CDR3 protein: CASSESGTGELFF
J gene: TRBJ2-1; D gene: -; clone size: -; V gene: TRBV5-5; CDR3 DNA: TGTGCCAGCAGCTTATCCGGGACGGGGACCTACAATGAGCAGTTCTTC; CDR3 protein: CASSLSGTGTYNEQFF
J gene: TRBJ1-5; D gene: -; clone size: -; V gene: TRBV27; CDR3 DNA: TGTGCCAGCAGTTTAACCGGGACACCTAGCAATCAGCCCCAGCATTTT; CDR3 protein: CASSLTGTPSNQPQHF
J gene: TRBJ2-1; D gene: TRBD2; clone size: -; V gene: TRBV11-2; CDR3 DNA: TGTGCCAGCAGCTTTAATATAGCGGGAGGGGGTAATGAGCAGTTCTTC; CDR3 protein: CASSFNIAGGGNEQFF
J gene: TRBJ2-7; D gene: -; clone size: -; V gene: TRBV6-2/TRBV6-3; CDR3 DNA: TGTGCCAGTAGTACAATCCTCGCTCCCGGGGACGAGCAGTACTTC; CDR3 protein: CASSTILAPGDEQYF
J gene: TRBJ2-5; D gene: TRBD2; clone size: -; V gene: TRBV5-1; CDR3 DNA: TGCGCCAGCACTTTAGCGGGACAAGAGACCCAGTACTTC; CDR3 protein: CASTLAGQETQYF
J gene: TRBJ2-7; D gene: TRBD2; clone size: -; V gene: TRBV11-2; CDR3 DNA: TGTGCCAGCAGCTTAGAGGGAGGGCCGGGGGAGCAGTACTTC; CDR3 protein: CASSLEGGPGEQYF
J gene: TRBJ1-6; D gene: TRBD1; clone size: -; V gene: TRBV27; CDR3 DNA: TGTGCCAGCAGTTCAAGGACAGGGCGGAATTCACCCCTCCACTTT; CDR3 protein: CASSSRTGRNSPLHF
J gene: TRBJ2-2; D gene: TRBD2; clone size: -; V gene: TRBV29-1; CDR3 DNA: TGCAGCGCTAGGACTAGCGGGAGCCTCGCGAACACCGGGGAGCTGTTTTTT; CDR3 protein: CSARTSGSLANTGELFF
J gene: TRBJ2-3; D gene: -; clone size: -; V gene: TRBV6-1; CDR3 DNA: TGTGCCAGCAGTGAACCGGGACAAGTCACAGATACGCAGTATTTT; CDR3 protein: CASSEPGQVTDTQYF
J gene: TRBJ2-2; D gene: TRBD2; clone size: -; V gene: TRBV2; CDR3 DNA: TGTGCCAGCAAGCGGGAGGGCTACACCGGGGAGCTGTTTTTT; CDR3 protein: CASKREGYTGELFF
J gene: TRBJ1-1; D gene: -; clone size: -; V gene: TRBV5-1; CDR3 DNA: TGCGCCAGCAGCAGTGGACAGCCGAACACTGAAGCTTTCTTT; CDR3 protein: CASSSGQPNTEAFF
J gene: TRBJ1-2; D gene: -; clone size: -; V gene: TRBV28; CDR3 DNA: TGTGCCAGCAGTGTCAGCTCTGCTAACTATGGCTACACCTTC; CDR3 protein: CASSVSSANYGYTF
J gene: TRBJ2-7; D gene: -; clone size: -; V gene: TRBV5-1; CDR3 DNA: TGCGCCAGCAGGTCAAGCCAGGGAGTATCCTACGAGCAGTACTTC; CDR3 protein: CASRSSQGVSYEQYF
J gene: TRBJ1-1; D gene: TRBD1; clone size: -; V gene: TRBV4-1; CDR3 DNA: TGCGCCAGCAGCCAAAAGGGGACAGGGGTGACTGAAGCTTTCTTT; CDR3 protein: CASSQKGTGVTEAFF
J gene: TRBJ1-6; D gene: -; clone size: -; V gene: TRBV9; CDR3 DNA: TGTGCCAGCAGCGTAGGGGGCGCGGATTCACCCCTCCACTTT; CDR3 protein: CASSVGGADSPLHF
J gene: TRBJ2-4; D gene: -; clone size: -; V gene: TRBV9; CDR3 DNA: TGTGCCAGCAGCGAGGGGGGCGCCCCCAAAAACATTCAGTACTTC; CDR3 protein: CASSEGGAPKNIQYF
J gene: TRBJ2-3; D gene: -; clone size: -; V gene: TRBV18; CDR3 DNA: TGTGCCAGCTCACCACCGGGAAGGGGTTTGGATACGCAGTATTTT; CDR3 protein: CASSPPGRGLDTQYF
J gene: TRBJ1-2; D gene: TRBD1; clone size: -; V gene: TRBV28; CDR3 DNA: TGTGCCAGCAGGAGGGACAGGGGGCATGGCTACACCTTC; CDR3 protein: CASRRDRGHGYTF
J gene: TRBJ1-2; D gene: -; clone size: -; V gene: TRBV3-1/TRBV3-2; CDR3 DNA: TGTGCCAGCAGCCCTAGGGGGGGCGTCAGCTACACCTTC; CDR3 protein: CASSPRGGVSYTF
J gene: TRBJ1-6; D gene: -; clone size: -; V gene: TRBV6-6; CDR3 DNA: TGTGCCAGCAGTTACCCTCAAACAAGGGGTAATTCACCCCTCCACTTT; CDR3 protein: CASSYPQTRGNSPLHF
J gene: TRBJ1-3; D gene: -; clone size: -; V gene: TRBV6-5; CDR3 DNA: TGTGCCAGCAGCTCGAGGAGGAGTTCTGGAAACACCATATATTTT; CDR3 protein: CASSSRRSSGNTIYF
J gene: TRBJ1-1; D gene: -; clone size: -; V gene: TRBV28; CDR3 DNA: TGTGCCAGCAGTTTAATGGGGGACACTGAAGCTTTCTTT; CDR3 protein: CASSLMGDTEAFF
J gene: TRBJ2-6; D gene: TRBD1; clone size: -; V gene: TRBV12-5; CDR3 DNA: TGTGCTAGTGGTTTGGGACAGGGCTCTGGGGCCAACGTCCTGACTTTC; CDR3 protein: CASGLGQGSGANVLTF
J gene: TRBJ2-5; D gene: TRBD1; clone size: -; V gene: TRBV19; CDR3 DNA: TGTGCCAGTAGCAAAGGGGGCTGGGAGACCCAGTACTTC; CDR3 protein: CASSKGGWETQYF
J gene: TRBJ1-1; D gene: -; clone size: few; V gene: TRBV7-9; CDR3 DNA: TGTGCCAGCAGCTCGACCGCCCGGGGAGCTTTCTTT; CDR3 protein: CASSSTARGAFF
J gene: TRBJ1-5; D gene: TRBD1; clone size: -; V gene: TRBV19; CDR3 DNA: TGTGCCAGTAGCTTACGGTGGGACAGGGGACAGCCCCAGCATTTT; CDR3 protein: CASSLRWDRGQPQHF
J gene: TRBJ1-2; D gene: -; clone size: -; V gene: TRBV5-1; CDR3 DNA: TGCGCCAGCAGCTTGAAGCCTTTGCAGTGGGAGGGCTACACCTTC; CDR3 protein: CASSLKPLQWEGYTF
J gene: TRBJ1-5; D gene: TRBD1; clone size: -; V gene: TRBV28; CDR3 DNA: TGTGCCAGCAGTTTTGGAGGGGGCGGTCAGCCCCAGCATTTT; CDR3 protein: CASSFGGGGQPQHF
J gene: TRBJ1-1; D gene: -; clone size: -; V gene: TRBV2; CDR3 DNA: TGTGCCAGCAGTGGGAGGATAATGAACACTGAAGCTTTCTTT; CDR3 protein: CASSGRIMNTEAFF
J gene: TRBJ1-5; D gene: -; clone size: once; V gene: TRBV28; CDR3 DNA: TGTGCCAGCACCAGTAGGGGCAGGGGAAGAGGACAGCCCCAGCATTTT; CDR3 protein: CASTSRGRGRGQPQHF
J gene: TRBJ1-5; D gene: -; clone size: -; V gene: TRBV30; CDR3 DNA: TGTGCCTGGGAACGGGGGGGACAGCCCCAGCATTTT; CDR3 protein: CAWERGGQPQHF
J gene: TRBJ2-1; D gene: -; clone size: -; V gene: TRBV12-3/TRBV12-4; CDR3 DNA: TGTGCCAGCAGCGGACTTTACAATGAGCAGTTCTTC; CDR3 protein: CASSGLYNEQFF
J gene: TRBJ1-1; D gene: -; clone size: -; V gene: TRBV5-1; CDR3 DNA: TGCGCCAGCAGCTTGGTTTTCGGTCGTGCCACTGAAGCTTTCTTT; CDR3 protein: CASSLVFGRATEAFF
J gene: TRBJ2-1; D gene: -; clone size: -; V gene: TRBV24-1; CDR3 DNA: TGTGCCACCAGTGATCATGGACAGACTAGGAATGAGCAGTTCTTC; CDR3 protein: CATSDHGQTRNEQFF
J gene: TRBJ2-7; D gene: -; clone size: -; V gene: TRBV11-2; CDR3 DNA: TGTGCCAGCAGCGGCAGGGTTGCGAGGACCGAGCAGTACTTC; CDR3 protein: CASSGRVARTEQYF
J gene: TRBJ1-1; D gene: -; clone size: -; V gene: TRBV5-1; CDR3 DNA: TGCGCCAGCAGCCAAGGGTCTAGAGGGACTGAAGCTTTCTTT; CDR3 protein: CASSQGSRGTEAFF
J gene: TRBJ2-1; D gene: TRBD2; clone size: -; V gene: TRBV15; CDR3 DNA: TGTGCCACCAGCAGCAATCGACTAGCGGGCTACAATGAGCAGTTCTTC; CDR3 protein: CATSSNRLAGYNEQFF
J gene: TRBJ2-1; D gene: TRBD1; clone size: -; V gene: TRBV6-2/TRBV6-3; CDR3 DNA: TGTGCCAGCAGTTACGACCGGGACAGGGGGGACAATGAGCAGTTCTTC; CDR3 protein: CASSYDRDRGDNEQFF
J gene: TRBJ1-2; D gene: -; clone size: -; V gene: TRBV11-2; CDR3 DNA: TGTGCCAGCAGCCAGCCATTAGTCCTTCGATATGGCTACACCTTC; CDR3 protein: CASSQPLVLRYGYTF
J gene: TRBJ2-5; D gene: TRBD2; clone size: -; V gene: TRBV28; CDR3 DNA: TGTGCCATTTCTACTAGCGGGAGGGAGACCCAGTACTTC; CDR3 protein: CAISTSGRETQYF
J gene: TRBJ1-1; D gene: TRBD1; clone size: -; V gene: TRBV10-1; CDR3 DNA: TGCGCCAGCAGTGAGTTCGGAGGGGGCGCGACGGTTGAAGCTTTCTTT; CDR3 protein: CASSEFGGGATVEAFF
J gene: TRBJ1-4; D gene: -; clone size: -; V gene: TRBV5-1; CDR3 DNA: TGCGCCAGCAGCTTGGGCCGGAGAGAAAAACTGTTTTTT; CDR3 protein: CASSLGRREKLFF
J gene: TRBJ1-5; D gene: -; clone size: -; V gene: TRBV19; CDR3 DNA: TGTGCCAGTAGTATAATACAATCCCCAGGGAGTCAGCCCCAGCATTTT; CDR3 protein: CASSIIQSPGSQPQHF